This T cell receptor (beta chain) was found in a study of T-cell reconstitution after alpha-beta-depleted transplantation in children. Unique molecular identifiers were incorporated when the TCRbeta library was constructed. TCRdb re-called the PCR reads through MiXCR, storing one row per CDR3 protein. Here the sample spans approximately 350,000 distinct CDR3 sequences, approximately 10% being singletons. Specimen: PBMCs from the stem cell graft donor, collected from the stem cell graft. The TCR originated in a human donor who donated a stem cell graft to a child with acute lymphoblastic leukemia.

The CDR3 region is CSVASGSLIQETQYF. The CDR3 nucleotides read TGCAGCGTTGCATCTGGCAGCCTAATTCAAGAGACCCAGTACTTC. The rearrangement joins TRBV29-1 to TRBJ2-5; no clear D. The CDR3 runs 15 residues. Deletions cut 4 bases from V and 2 bases from J, with 17 bases between. Germline values: CDR1 SQVTM, CDR2 ANQGSEA.